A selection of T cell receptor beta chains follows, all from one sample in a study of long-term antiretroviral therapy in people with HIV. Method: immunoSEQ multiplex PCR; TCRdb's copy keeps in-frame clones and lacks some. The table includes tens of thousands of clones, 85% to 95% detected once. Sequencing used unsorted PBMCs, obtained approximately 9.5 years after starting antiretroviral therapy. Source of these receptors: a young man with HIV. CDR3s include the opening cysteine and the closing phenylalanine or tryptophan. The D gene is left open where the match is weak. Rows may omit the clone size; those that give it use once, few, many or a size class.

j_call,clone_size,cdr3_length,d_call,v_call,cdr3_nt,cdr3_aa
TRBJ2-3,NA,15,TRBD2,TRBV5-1,TGCGCCAGCAGGTTTGGTAGCGGGGTGTATGATACGCAGTATTTT,CASRFGSGVYDTQYF
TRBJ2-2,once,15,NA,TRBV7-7,TGTGCTAGCAGCTTAATGGGGAACCTGGACGGGGAGCTGTTTTTT,CASSLMGNLDGELFF
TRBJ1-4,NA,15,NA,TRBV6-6,TGTGCCAGCAGTTATGGCGGGGGGCGCGTTGAAAAACTGTTTTTT,CASSYGGGRVEKLFF
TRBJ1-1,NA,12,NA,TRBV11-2,TGTGCCAGCGGCAAGACAGTCGGTGAAGCTTTCTTT,CASGKTVGEAFF
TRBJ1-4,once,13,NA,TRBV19,TGTGCCAGTGGCTCCCTGATGAATGAAAAACTGTTTTTT,CASGSLMNEKLFF
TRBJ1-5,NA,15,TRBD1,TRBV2,TGTGCCAGCACCCCCACAGGGGCTAGCAATCAGCCCCAGCATTTT,CASTPTGASNQPQHF
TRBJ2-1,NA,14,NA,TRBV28,TGTGCCAGCAGTCAAAGGCAGGGTGGTAATGAGCAGTTCTTC,CASSQRQGGNEQFF
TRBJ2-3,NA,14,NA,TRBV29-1,TGCAGCGGCCGCGGGCAGGGTAGGGGTGATACGCAGTATTTT,CSGRGQGRGDTQYF
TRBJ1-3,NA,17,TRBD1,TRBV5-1,TGCGCCAGCAGCTTGGGTCCTCCGACAGGGGCTGGAAACACCATATATTTT,CASSLGPPTGAGNTIYF
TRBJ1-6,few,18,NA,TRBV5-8,TGTGCCAGCAGCTTGGCCCTTTCCGGTGGCTCCTATAATTCACCCCTCCACTTT,CASSLALSGGSYNSPLHF
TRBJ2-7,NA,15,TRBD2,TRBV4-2,TGTGCCAGCAGCCAAGAGCGGGGGAGCTCCTACGAGCAGTACTTC,CASSQERGSSYEQYF
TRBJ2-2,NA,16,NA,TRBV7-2,TGTGCCAGCAGCTTATACGACCCCTTTACCTCCGGGGAGCTGTTTTTT,CASSLYDPFTSGELFF
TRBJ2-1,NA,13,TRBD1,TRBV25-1,TGTGCCAGCAGTCAATACGACAGGGAGTCGCAGTTCTTC,CASSQYDRESQFF